A single sample is the source of the 10 T cell receptor beta chains below, sequenced in a study of blood T cell repertoires in COVID-19. Measured with immunoSEQ multiplex PCR; TCRdb has only the in-frame clones, and not every one. The table includes about 230,000 clones, over 80% detected once. Specimen: peripheral blood. These TCRs come from a man aged 40-55 years with acute or convalescent COVID-19.

The chain links TRBV6-5 to TRBJ2-7, with a possible D match to TRBD2 (7 bases). With 7 bases removed from V and 4 bases from J, the gap between germline ends came to 17 bases. This CDR3 comprises 14 residues. Per germline, CDR1 MNHEY and CDR2 SVGAGI. CDR3 protein: CASIEGGFRYEQYF. The DNA for the CDR3 is TGTGCCAGCATAGAGGGGGGGTTCCGGTACGAGCAGTACTTC.

CDR3: CASSISTGDSPSETQYF. The CDR3 region has the DNA TGTGCCAGTAGTATATCGACAGGGGATAGTCCCTCAGAGACCCAGTACTTC. This chain uses TRBV19 with TRBJ2-5; TRBD1 matches at 8 bases. V shed 2 bases, J shed 4 bases, and the junction held 12 bases outside the gene matches. This CDR3 region has 17 residues. The germline V gene encodes CDR1 LNHDA and CDR2 SQIVND (reference sequence).

V and J are TRBV5-1 and TRBJ2-7; possible D gene TRBD1, 6 bases. Deletions cut 1 base from V and 3 bases from J, with 17 bases between. Germline V gene lookup returns CDR1 SGHRS and CDR2 YFSETQ. The CDR3 sequence is 16 residues long. The CDR3 nucleotides read TGCGCCAGCAGCTTGAATACGGACAGAAGCATCTACGAGCAGTACTTC. The encoded protein is CASSLNTDRSIYEQYF.

This chain connects TRBV10-2 to TRBJ1-1, with 9 bases lining up with TRBD1. V lost 6 bases, J lost 0 bases, and 5 bases stayed unmatched. Germline CDR1 WSHSY, CDR2 SAAADI. The CDR3 consists of 15 residues. The CDR3 DNA is TGCGCCAGCAGGGGACAGGGATCTATGAACACTGAAGCTTTCTTT. Its protein is CASRGQGSMNTEAFF.

The chain joins TRBV5-4 to TRBJ1-1; 7 bases agree with TRBD1. J gave up 5 bases and V 1 base, and 5 bases lay outside the gene matches. CDR3 length equals 14 residues. The germline V gene encodes CDR1 SGHNT and CDR2 YYREEE (reference sequence). The CDR3 sequence is CASSLTGDGTEAFF. The CDR3 bases are TGTGCCAGCAGCTTGACAGGGGACGGGACTGAAGCTTTCTTT.

This chain connects TRBV16 to TRBJ1-2; a possible D gene is TRBD1 (5 bases). In germline, CDR1 is KGHSY, CDR2 FQNENV. Trimming removed 4 bases from V and 0 bases from J, with 12 bases in between. CDR3 length equals 15 residues. The CDR3 DNA follows: TGTGCCAGCAGCCTAGACAGAACGTCTAACTATGGCTACACCTTC. Its protein is CASSLDRTSNYGYTF.

This clone came up a few times. The V call is TRBV5-1, the J call TRBJ1-1; D not resolved. Germline assignment: CDR1 SGHRS and CDR2 YFSETQ. V lost 7 bases and J lost 4, with 8 bases in between. This CDR3 contains 11 residues. The CDR3 loop reads CASASGTEAFF. As DNA, the CDR3 is TGCGCCAGCGCTTCCGGCACTGAAGCTTTCTTT.

This clone was observed once. This chain joins TRBV5-1 and TRBJ2-2; TRBD2 matches 10 bases. The CDR3 is 16 amino acids. Unmatched junction bases numbered 3, after V lost 0 bases and J lost 4 bases. CDR1 is SGHRS and CDR2 is YFSETQ in the germline V gene. The CDR3 DNA sequence: TGCGCCAGCAGCTTGGCCCCTAGCGGGAGCACCGGGGAGCTGTTTTTT. This sequence encodes CASSLAPSGSTGELFF.

The chain links TRBV5-6 to TRBJ1-3; D is uncertain. This CDR3 has 13 amino acids. Between the trimmed V and J ends, which lost 7 bases and 3 bases, there was a span of 11 bases. The germline V gene encodes CDR1 SGHDT and CDR2 YYEEEE. This CDR3 is CASCLTGGNTIYF. The DNA of the CDR3 is TGTGCCAGCTGCCTTACGGGTGGAAACACCATATATTTT.

For this clone: The identical CDR3 is also encoded by other nucleotide sequences in the sample. V is TRBV29-1 and J is TRBJ1-1; 10 nucleotides agree with TRBD1. V lost 6 bases, J lost 3 bases, and 7 bases stayed unmatched. This CDR3 region has 14 residues. Germline values: CDR1 SQVTM, CDR2 ANQGSEA. CDR3 in DNA: TGCAGCGTGACGACAGGGGGCGCGGACACTGAAGCTTTCTTT. This codes for CSVTTGGADTEAFF.